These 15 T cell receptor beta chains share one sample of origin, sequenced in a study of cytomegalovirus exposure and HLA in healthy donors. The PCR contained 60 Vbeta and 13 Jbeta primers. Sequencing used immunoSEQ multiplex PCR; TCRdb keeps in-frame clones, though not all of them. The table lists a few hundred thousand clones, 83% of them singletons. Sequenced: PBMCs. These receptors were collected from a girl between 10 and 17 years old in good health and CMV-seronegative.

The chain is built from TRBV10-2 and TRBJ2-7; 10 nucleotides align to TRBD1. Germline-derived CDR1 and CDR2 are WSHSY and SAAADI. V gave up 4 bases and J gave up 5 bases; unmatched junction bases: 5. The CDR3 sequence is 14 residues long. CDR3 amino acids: CASSVWDRGNEQYF. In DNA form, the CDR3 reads TGCGCCAGCAGTGTCTGGGACAGGGGTAACGAGCAGTACTTC.

CDR3 sequence reads: CASSLGGTVNQPQHF. DNA of the CDR3: TGTGCCAGCAGCTTAGGAGGGACAGTAAATCAGCCCCAGCATTTT. This chain uses TRBV7-2 with TRBJ1-5, with TRBD1 identical over 7 bases. The V and J ends lost 1 base and 4 bases, in that order; junction bases with no gene match: 4. The V gene's germline CDR1 is SGHTA and CDR2 FQGNSA. This CDR3 is 15 amino acids long.

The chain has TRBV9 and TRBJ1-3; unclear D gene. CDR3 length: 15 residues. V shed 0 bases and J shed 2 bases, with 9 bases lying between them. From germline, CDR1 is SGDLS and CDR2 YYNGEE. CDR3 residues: CASSVAGETGNTIYF. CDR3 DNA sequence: TGTGCCAGCAGCGTAGCCGGGGAAACTGGAAACACCATATATTTT.

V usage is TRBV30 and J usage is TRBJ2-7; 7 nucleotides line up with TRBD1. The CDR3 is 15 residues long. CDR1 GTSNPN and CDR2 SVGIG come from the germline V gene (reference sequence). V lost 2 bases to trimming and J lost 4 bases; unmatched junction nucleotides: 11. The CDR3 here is CAWSRIDRDRYEQYF. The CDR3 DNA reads TGTGCCTGGAGTCGTATCGACAGGGACCGTTACGAGCAGTACTTC. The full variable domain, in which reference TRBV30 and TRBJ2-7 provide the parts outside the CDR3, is SQTIHQWPATLVQPVGSPLSLECTVEGTSNPNLYWYRQAAGRGLQLLFYSVGIGQISSEVPQNLSASRPQDRQFILSSKKLLLSDSGFYLCAWSRIDRDRYEQYFGPGTRLTVT.

In nucleotides, the CDR3 is TGTGCCAGCTTTGGCCAGGGGGCGAGCCCGATATCCTACGAGCAGTACTTC. It yields the protein CASFGQGASPISYEQYF. The chain has TRBV2 and TRBJ2-7; 8 bases fit TRBD1. The J segment lost 1 base and the V segment lost 8 bases, leaving 16 bases of the junction unmatched. Germline loops: CDR1 SNHLY, CDR2 FYNNEI. The CDR3 extends over 17 amino acids.

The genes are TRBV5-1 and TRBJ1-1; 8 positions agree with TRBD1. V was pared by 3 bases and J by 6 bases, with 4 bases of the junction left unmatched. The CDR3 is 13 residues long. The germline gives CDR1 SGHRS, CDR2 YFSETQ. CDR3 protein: CASSWTGIAEAFF. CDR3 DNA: TGCGCCAGCAGCTGGACAGGGATCGCTGAAGCTTTCTTT.

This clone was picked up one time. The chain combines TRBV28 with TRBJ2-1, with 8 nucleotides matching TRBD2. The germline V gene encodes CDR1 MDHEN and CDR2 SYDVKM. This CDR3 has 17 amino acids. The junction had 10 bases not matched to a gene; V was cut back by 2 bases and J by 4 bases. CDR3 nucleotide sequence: TGTGCCAGCAGTTTAACAATCGGAGCGGGAGCGTACAATGAGCAGTTCTTC. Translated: CASSLTIGAGAYNEQFF. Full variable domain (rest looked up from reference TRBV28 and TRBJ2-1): DVKVTQSSRYLVKRTGEKVFLECVQDMDHENMFWYRQDPGLGLRLIYFSYDVKMKEKGDIPEGYSVSREKKERFSLILESASTNQTSMYLCASSLTIGAGAYNEQFFGPGTRLTVL.

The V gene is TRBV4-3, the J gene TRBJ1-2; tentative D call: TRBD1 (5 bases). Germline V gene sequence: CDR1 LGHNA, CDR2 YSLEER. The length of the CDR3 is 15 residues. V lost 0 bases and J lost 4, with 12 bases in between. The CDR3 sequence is CASSQDRGHAYGYTF. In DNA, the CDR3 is TGCGCCAGCAGCCAAGATAGGGGTCATGCCTATGGCTACACCTTC.

CDR3 amino acids: CASSLVGWGGTGELFF. The CDR3 nucleotides are TGTGCCAGCAGCTTAGTCGGGTGGGGGGGGACCGGGGAGCTGTTTTTT. The chain couples TRBV7-2 to TRBJ2-2, with 7 nucleotides matching TRBD2. Per germline, CDR1 SGHTA and CDR2 FQGNSA. The CDR3 runs 16 residues. Trimming removed 1 base from V and 5 bases from J; junction bases left unmatched: 7.

CDR3 region: CASSLELETQYF. CDR3 coding DNA: TGTGCCAGCAGCTTAGAACTAGAGACCCAGTACTTC. The rearrangement uses TRBV7-6 and TRBJ2-5; unclear D gene. The CDR3 loop spans 12 amino acids. Germline-derived CDR1 and CDR2 are SGHVS and FNYEAQ. V was trimmed by 1 base and J by 4 bases, leaving 4 bases between them.

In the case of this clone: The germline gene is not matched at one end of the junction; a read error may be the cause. The CDR3 is CSSSLAGQGAVNEQFF. In DNA, the CDR3 is TGTTCCAGCAGCTTAGCCGGGCAGGGGGCGGTCAATGAGCAGTTCTTC. The chain recombines TRBV7-9 with TRBJ2-1; 8 bases fit TRBD1. Germline loops: CDR1 SEHNR, CDR2 FQNEAQ (reference sequence). CDR3 length equals 16 residues. The full variable domain, in which reference TRBV7-9 and TRBJ2-1 provide the parts outside the CDR3, is DTGVSQNPRHKITKRGQNVTFRCDPISEHNRLYWYRQTLGQGPEFLTYFQNEAQLEKSRLLSDRFSAERPKGSFSTLEIQRTEQGDSAMYLCSSSLAGQGAVNEQFFGPGTRLTVL.

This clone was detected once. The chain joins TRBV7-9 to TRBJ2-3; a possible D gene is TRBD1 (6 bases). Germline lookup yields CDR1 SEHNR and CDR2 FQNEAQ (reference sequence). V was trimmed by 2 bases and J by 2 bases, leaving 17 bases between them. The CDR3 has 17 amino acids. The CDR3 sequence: CASSLSSTGLTTDTQYF. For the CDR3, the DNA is TGTGCCAGCAGCTTAAGCTCTACAGGGTTGACCACAGATACGCAGTATTTT.

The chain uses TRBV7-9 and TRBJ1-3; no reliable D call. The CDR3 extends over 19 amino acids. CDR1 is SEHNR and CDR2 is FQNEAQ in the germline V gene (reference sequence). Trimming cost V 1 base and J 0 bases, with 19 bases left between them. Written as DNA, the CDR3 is TGTGCCAGCAGCTTAGTCCTGTTGAGGGAATACGGCTCTGGAAACACCATATATTTT. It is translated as CASSLVLLREYGSGNTIYF.

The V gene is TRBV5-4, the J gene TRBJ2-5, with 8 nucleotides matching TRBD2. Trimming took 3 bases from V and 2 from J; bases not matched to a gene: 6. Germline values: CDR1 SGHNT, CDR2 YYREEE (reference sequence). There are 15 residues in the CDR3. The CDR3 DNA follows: TGTGCCAGCAGCTCCAGAGCGGGGGAACAAGAGACCCAGTACTTC. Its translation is CASSSRAGEQETQYF.

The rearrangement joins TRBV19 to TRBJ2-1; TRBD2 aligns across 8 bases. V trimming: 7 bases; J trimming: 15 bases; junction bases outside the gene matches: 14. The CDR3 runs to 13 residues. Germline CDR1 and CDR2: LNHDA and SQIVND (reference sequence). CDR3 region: CASTPTGGPIPFF. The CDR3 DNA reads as TGTGCCAGTACTCCGACGGGGGGGCCGATTCCGTTCTTC. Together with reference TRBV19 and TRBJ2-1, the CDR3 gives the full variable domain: DGGITQSPKYLFRKEGQNVTLSCEQNLNHDAMYWYRQDPGQGLRLIYYSQIVNDFQKGDIAEGYSVSREKKESFPLTVTSAQKNPTAFYLCASTPTGGPIPFFGPGTRLTVL.